This T cell receptor beta chain was found in a study of identifying expanded T cells in peripheral blood. Healthy donors had no documented immune events, such as infections, while sampled. The protocol was immunoSEQ multiplex PCR, while the TCRdb copy is restricted to in-frame clones and leaves out a portion. The sample has about 100,000 clones; over 80% are singletons. This clone has only a few counts. Its antigen is unknown. Whole-study findings and limits: Across healthy donors, higher total template counts meant significantly greater two-week count variance. Technical replicates showed approximately 1.2 changed clones; around two weeks around 15; four weeks 19.

The CDR3 has 13 amino acids. The germline CDR1 and CDR2 sequences are SGHNT and YENEEA. V was clipped by 1 base and J by 5 bases, with 6 bases between them. The sequenced sample was blood. The rearrangement links TRBV11-3 to TRBJ1-5, with no clear D. This receptor was identified in a person aged 18-69 years in good health. The CDR3 sequence is CASSLGTDQPQHF. The CDR3 coding sequence is TGTGCCAGCAGCTTAGGGACCGATCAGCCCCAGCATTTT.